One and the same sample provided the 9 T cell receptor beta chains below, sequenced in a study of blood T cell repertoires in COVID-19. Using immunoSEQ multiplex PCR, the repertoire was profiled, and TCRdb retains in-frame clones only, with some absent. The data contain under 300,000 clones, almost 85% of them seen just once; the ten biggest clones take up 15%. The sequencing sample was made of PBMCs or T cells enriched from blood (not recorded which). These receptors originate from a man aged 35-49 years who had recovered from COVID-19.

The V and J genes are TRBV6-5 and TRBJ2-3; D is possibly TRBD2 (5 bases). V lost 9 bases and J lost 5, with 18 bases in between. There are 14 residues in the CDR3. In germline, CDR1 is MNHEY, CDR2 SVGAGI. Written as DNA, the CDR3 is TGTGCCAGTAAATACGACCTAGGAGGAGATACGCAGTATTTT. It codes for CASKYDLGGDTQYF.

This CDR3 reads CASSLNTQETQYF. The CDR3 nucleotides read TGTGCCAGCAGCTTAAACACCCAAGAGACCCAGTACTTC. The rearrangement joins TRBV11-3 to TRBJ2-5; D is unresolved. CDR3 length: 13 residues. Trimming pared 2 bases from V and 1 base from J, leaving 5 bases between. CDR1 and CDR2 (germline): SGHNT, YENEEA.

The V gene is TRBV19, the J gene TRBJ2-1, with D possibly being TRBD2 (6 bases). The V end was cut by 3 bases, the J end by 1 base, with 13 bases between. The CDR3 is made up of 16 amino acids. Per germline, CDR1 LNHDA and CDR2 SQIVND (reference sequence). The CDR3 loop is CASSIGGKRSYNEQFF. CDR3 nucleotide sequence: TGTGCCAGTAGTATCGGCGGGAAACGGTCCTACAATGAGCAGTTCTTC. The full variable domain, its missing parts supplied by reference TRBV19 and TRBJ2-1, is DGGITQSPKYLFRKEGQNVTLSCEQNLNHDAMYWYRQDPGQGLRLIYYSQIVNDFQKGDIAEGYSVSREKKESFPLTVTSAQKNPTAFYLCASSIGGKRSYNEQFFGPGTRLTVL.

The chain combines TRBV5-4 with TRBJ1-4, with D perhaps TRBD1 (5 bases). The CDR3 is made up of 17 amino acids. The V and J ends lost 0 bases and 4 bases respectively, with 16 bases between them. Germline CDR1 reads SGHNT; CDR2 reads YYREEE (reference sequence). The CDR3 region is CASSLGGANEYNEKLFF. The CDR3 coding sequence is TGTGCCAGCAGCTTGGGGGGCGCCAACGAGTATAATGAAAAACTGTTTTTT.

V is TRBV27 and J is TRBJ2-7; 7 bases line up with TRBD1. This CDR3 spans 13 amino acids. Germline trimming cut 4 bases from V and 4 bases from J; bases unmatched to any gene: 4. Germline loops: CDR1 MNHEY, CDR2 SMNVEV (reference sequence). This chain's CDR3 is CASSSNRGYEQYF. The CDR3 DNA sequence: TGTGCCAGCAGTTCGAACAGGGGTTACGAGCAGTACTTC.

In its sample, this clone was seen once. The V call is TRBV5-1, the J call TRBJ2-7; 7 positions match TRBD1. Germline CDR1 reads SGHRS; CDR2 reads YFSETQ. The CDR3 extends over 14 amino acids. The V segment lost 4 bases and the J segment 5 bases; nucleotides outside the gene matches: 9. This CDR3 is CASSQGQYSDEQYF. DNA for the CDR3: TGCGCCAGCAGCCAGGGACAGTATTCCGACGAGCAGTACTTC.

This chain connects TRBV30 to TRBJ1-2; tentatively, D is TRBD1 (6 bases). The CDR3 spans 12 residues. V lost 0 bases and J lost 6, with 8 bases in between. CDR1 and CDR2 (germline): GTSNPN, SVGIG (reference sequence). As DNA, the CDR3 is TGTGCCTGGAGTGTTGGGGGCGATGGCTACACCTTC. Translation gives CAWSVGGDGYTF. Looking up the rest from reference TRBV30 and TRBJ1-2 gives the full variable domain: SQTIHQWPATLVQPVGSPLSLECTVEGTSNPNLYWYRQAAGRGLQLLFYSVGIGQISSEVPQNLSASRPQDRQFILSSKKLLLSDSGFYLCAWSVGGDGYTFGSGTRLTVV.

The chain has TRBV10-3 and TRBJ1-2, with D uncertain. V lost 4 bases and J lost 4, with 10 bases in between. The CDR3 contains 13 residues. Germline CDR1 ENHRY, CDR2 SYGVKD. The CDR3 loop is CAISAGDSYGYTF. The CDR3 bases are TGTGCCATCAGTGCGGGAGACTCCTATGGCTACACCTTC.

V and J are TRBV11-2 and TRBJ1-3; TRBD1 aligns across 7 bases. CDR3 size: 16 residues. CDR1 is SGHAT, CDR2 FQNNGV, per germline. The V gene end was trimmed by 5 bases and the J gene end by 0 bases; junction bases not matched to a gene: 7. The CDR3 DNA is TGTGCCAGCAGCCTTTATGGGACAGCCTCTGGAAACACCATATATTTT. Protein product: CASSLYGTASGNTIYF. The whole variable domain, remainder taken from reference TRBV11-2 and TRBJ1-3, is EAGVAQSPRYKIIEKRQSVAFWCNPISGHATLYWYQQILGQGPKLLIQFQNNGVVDDSQLPKDRFSAERLKGVDSTLKIQPAKLEDSAVYLCASSLYGTASGNTIYFGEGSWLTVV.